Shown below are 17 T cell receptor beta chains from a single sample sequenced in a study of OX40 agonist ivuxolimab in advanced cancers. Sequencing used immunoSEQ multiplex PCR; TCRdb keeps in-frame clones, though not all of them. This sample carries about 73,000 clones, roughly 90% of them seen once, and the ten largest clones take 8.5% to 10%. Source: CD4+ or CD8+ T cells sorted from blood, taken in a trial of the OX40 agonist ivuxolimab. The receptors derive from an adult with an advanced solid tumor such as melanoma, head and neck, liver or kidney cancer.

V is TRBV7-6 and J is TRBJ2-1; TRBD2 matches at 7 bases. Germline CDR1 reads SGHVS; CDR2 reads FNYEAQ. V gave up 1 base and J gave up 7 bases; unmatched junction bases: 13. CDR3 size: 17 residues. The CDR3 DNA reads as TGTGCCAGCAGCTTAGATACTGGTCTAGCGGTGACAAATGAGCAGTTCTTC. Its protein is CASSLDTGLAVTNEQFF.

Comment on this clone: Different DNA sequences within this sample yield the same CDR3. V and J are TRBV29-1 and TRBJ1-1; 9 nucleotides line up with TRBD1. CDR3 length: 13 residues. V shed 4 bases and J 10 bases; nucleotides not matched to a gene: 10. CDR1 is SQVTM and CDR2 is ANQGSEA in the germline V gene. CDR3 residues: CSVGGAPQGAAFF. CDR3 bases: TGCAGCGTTGGGGGCGCACCACAGGGGGCAGCTTTCTTT.

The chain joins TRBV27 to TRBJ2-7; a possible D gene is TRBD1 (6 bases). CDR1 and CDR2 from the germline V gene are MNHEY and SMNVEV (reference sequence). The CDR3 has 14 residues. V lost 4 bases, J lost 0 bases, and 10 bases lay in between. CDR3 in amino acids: CASSWQGSSYEQYF. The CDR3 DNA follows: TGTGCCAGCAGTTGGCAGGGGAGCTCCTACGAGCAGTACTTC.

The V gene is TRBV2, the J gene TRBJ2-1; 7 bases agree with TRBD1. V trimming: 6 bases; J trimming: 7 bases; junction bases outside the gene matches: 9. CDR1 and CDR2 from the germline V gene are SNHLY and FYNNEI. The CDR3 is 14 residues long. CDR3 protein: CASRSDRVGNEQFF. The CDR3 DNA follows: TGTGCCAGCAGAAGCGACAGGGTCGGGAATGAGCAGTTCTTC.

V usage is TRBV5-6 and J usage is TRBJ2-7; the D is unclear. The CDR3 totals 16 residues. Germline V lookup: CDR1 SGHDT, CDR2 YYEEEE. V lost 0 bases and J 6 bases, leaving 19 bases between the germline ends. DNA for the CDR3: TGTGCCAGCAGCTTGGCGGGCTTGTCACACTTAGTCGAGCAGTACTTC. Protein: CASSLAGLSHLVEQYF.

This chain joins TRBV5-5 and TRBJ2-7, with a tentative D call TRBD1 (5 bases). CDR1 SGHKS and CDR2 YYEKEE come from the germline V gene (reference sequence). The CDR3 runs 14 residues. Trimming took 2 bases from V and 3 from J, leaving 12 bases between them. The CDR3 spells CASSFGTGSYEQYF. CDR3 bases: TGTGCCAGCAGCTTTGGTACAGGAAGCTACGAGCAGTACTTC.

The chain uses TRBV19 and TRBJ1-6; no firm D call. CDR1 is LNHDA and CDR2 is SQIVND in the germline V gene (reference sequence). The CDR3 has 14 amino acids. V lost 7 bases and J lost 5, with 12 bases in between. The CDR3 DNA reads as TGTGCCAGTAAGGGCCCGTCGGATAATTCACCCCTCCACTTT. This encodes CASKGPSDNSPLHF. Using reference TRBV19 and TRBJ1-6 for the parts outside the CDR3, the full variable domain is DGGITQSPKYLFRKEGQNVTLSCEQNLNHDAMYWYRQDPGQGLRLIYYSQIVNDFQKGDIAEGYSVSREKKESFPLTVTSAQKNPTAFYLCASKGPSDNSPLHFGNGTRLTVT.

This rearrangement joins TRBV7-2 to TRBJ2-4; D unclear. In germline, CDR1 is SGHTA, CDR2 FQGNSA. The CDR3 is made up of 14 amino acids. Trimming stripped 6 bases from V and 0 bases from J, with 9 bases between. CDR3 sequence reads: CASRDVLAKNIQYF. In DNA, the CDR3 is TGTGCCAGCAGGGATGTCTTAGCCAAAAACATTCAGTACTTC.

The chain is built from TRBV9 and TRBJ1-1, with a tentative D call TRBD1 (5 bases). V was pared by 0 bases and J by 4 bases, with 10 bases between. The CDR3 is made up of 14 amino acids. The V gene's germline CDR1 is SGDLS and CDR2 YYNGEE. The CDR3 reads CASSVAGGGTEAFF. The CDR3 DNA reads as TGTGCCAGCAGCGTAGCGGGGGGGGGCACTGAAGCTTTCTTT.

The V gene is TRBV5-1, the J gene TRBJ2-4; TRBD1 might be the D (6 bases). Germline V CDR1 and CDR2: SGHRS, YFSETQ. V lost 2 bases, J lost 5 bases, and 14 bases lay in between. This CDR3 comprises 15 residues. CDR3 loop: CASSFNKDRQNIQYF. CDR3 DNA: TGCGCCAGCAGCTTTAATAAGGACAGACAAAACATTCAGTACTTC.

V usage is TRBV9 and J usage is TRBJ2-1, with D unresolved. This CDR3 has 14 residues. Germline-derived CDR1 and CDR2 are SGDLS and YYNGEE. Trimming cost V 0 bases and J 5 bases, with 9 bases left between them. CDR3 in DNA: TGTGCCAGCAGCGTAGTGGCTGATCACAATGAGCAGTTCTTC. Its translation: CASSVVADHNEQFF.

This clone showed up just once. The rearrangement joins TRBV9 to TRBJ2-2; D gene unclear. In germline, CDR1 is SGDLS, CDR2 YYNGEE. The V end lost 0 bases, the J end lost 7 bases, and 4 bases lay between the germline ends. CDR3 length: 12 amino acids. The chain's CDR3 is CASSVVIGELFF. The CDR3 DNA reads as TGTGCCAGCAGCGTAGTCATCGGGGAGCTGTTTTTT.

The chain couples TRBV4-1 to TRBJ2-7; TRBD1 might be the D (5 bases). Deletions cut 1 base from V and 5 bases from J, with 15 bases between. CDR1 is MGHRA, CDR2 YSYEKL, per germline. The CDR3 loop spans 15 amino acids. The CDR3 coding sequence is TGCGCCAGCAGCCAAGTAGGGGCCACTGGCAACGAGCAGTACTTC. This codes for CASSQVGATGNEQYF.

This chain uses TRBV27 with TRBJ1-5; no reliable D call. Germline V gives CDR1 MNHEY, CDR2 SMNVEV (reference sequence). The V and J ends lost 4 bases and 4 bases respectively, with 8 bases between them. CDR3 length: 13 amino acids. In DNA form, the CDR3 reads TGTGCCAGCAGTTGGACGGAGAATCAGCCCCAGCATTTT. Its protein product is CASSWTENQPQHF.

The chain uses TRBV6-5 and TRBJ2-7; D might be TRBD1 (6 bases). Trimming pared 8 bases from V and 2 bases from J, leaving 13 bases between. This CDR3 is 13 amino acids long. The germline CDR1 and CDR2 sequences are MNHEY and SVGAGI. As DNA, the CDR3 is TGTGCCAGCGGGGGCCAGGGCCCCTACGAGCAGTACTTC. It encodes CASGGQGPYEQYF.

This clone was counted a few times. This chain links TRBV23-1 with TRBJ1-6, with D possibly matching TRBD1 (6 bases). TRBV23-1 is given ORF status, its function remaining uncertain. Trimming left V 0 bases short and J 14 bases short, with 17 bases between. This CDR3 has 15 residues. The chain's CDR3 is CASSQSGQGRITLHF. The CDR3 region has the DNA TGCGCCAGCAGTCAATCGGGGCAGGGGAGAATCACCCTCCACTTT.

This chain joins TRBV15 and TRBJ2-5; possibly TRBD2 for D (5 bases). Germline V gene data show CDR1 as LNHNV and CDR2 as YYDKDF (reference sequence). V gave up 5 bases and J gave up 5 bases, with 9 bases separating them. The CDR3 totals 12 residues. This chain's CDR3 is CATSGRGETQYF. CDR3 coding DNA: TGTGCCACCAGCGGGAGAGGTGAGACCCAGTACTTC.